The 23 T cell receptor beta chains presented below share a single source sample, sequenced in a study of shared clonotypes between healthy human individuals. Sequencing used immunoSEQ multiplex PCR; TCRdb keeps in-frame clones, though not all of them. Counted here are about 680,000 clones, roughly nine tenths occurring once; the ten biggest clones make up approximately 24%. Naive CD8 cells, CD45RO-negative and positively selected for CCR7, excluded terminally differentiated effector memory CD45RA+ cells. Specimen: naive CD8+ T cells sorted from blood. These TCRs come from a man younger than 45 in good health.

The chain links TRBV10-1 to TRBJ2-7; D uncertain. The CDR3 has 11 residues. Germline-derived CDR1 and CDR2 are WNHNN and SYGVQD (reference sequence). V gave up 3 bases and J gave up 10 bases, with 10 bases separating them. The CDR3 here is CASSDGIFQYF. Here the CDR3 DNA reads TGCGCCAGCAGTGATGGGATTTTTCAGTACTTC.

The J gene is TRBJ2-1, the V gene TRBV15, with unresolved D. CDR1 is LNHNV, CDR2 YYDKDF, per germline (reference sequence). Trimming cost V 5 bases and J 3 bases, with 17 bases left between them. The CDR3 consists of 16 residues. CDR3 sequence: CATSSRPPSGYNEQFF. The CDR3 nucleotides are TGTGCCACCAGCTCAAGGCCACCCTCCGGCTACAATGAGCAGTTCTTC.

This chain joins TRBV18 and TRBJ2-2, with D uncertain. The CDR3 spans 13 residues. Germline V gene sequence: CDR1 KGHSH, CDR2 LQKENI. V was pared by 0 bases and J by 6 bases, with 5 bases between. The CDR3 sequence is CASSPPDAGELFF. The CDR3 nucleotides read TGTGCCAGCTCACCACCGGACGCCGGGGAGCTGTTTTTT.

The V gene is TRBV27, the J gene TRBJ2-1; no clear D. Trimming shortened V by 2 bases and J by 5 bases, and 10 bases separated the two germline ends. CDR1 is MNHEY, CDR2 SMNVEV, per germline (reference sequence). This CDR3 has 14 residues. CDR3 DNA sequence: TGTGCCAGCAGTTTAGTATTGGCGAACAATGAGCAGTTCTTC. Protein product: CASSLVLANNEQFF.

This chain uses TRBV28 with TRBJ1-3; no clear D gene. V was pared by 3 bases and J by 0 bases, with 6 bases between. This CDR3 contains 14 residues. Germline CDR1 MDHEN, CDR2 SYDVKM. CDR3 sequence: CASSLALSGNTIYF. In DNA, the CDR3 is TGTGCCAGCAGTTTGGCCCTCTCTGGAAACACCATATATTTT.

The chain carries TRBV11-2 and TRBJ2-7, with TRBD2 matching over 7 bases. This CDR3 region has 15 residues. With 0 bases clipped from V and 4 bases from J, the junction kept 6 bases outside the gene matches. Germline lookup yields CDR1 SGHAT and CDR2 FQNNGV. This chain's CDR3 is CASSLEVTSAYEQYF. CDR3 coding DNA: TGTGCCAGCAGCTTAGAAGTAACTAGCGCGTACGAGCAGTACTTC.

The chain has TRBV7-9 and TRBJ2-7; D is unclear. Germline V gives CDR1 SEHNR, CDR2 FQNEAQ (reference sequence). Trimming took off 5 bases at V and 2 bases at J, with 16 bases between the two ends. The CDR3 totals 15 residues. The CDR3 sequence is CASSRMVDGPYEQYF. In DNA form, the CDR3 reads TGTGCCAGCAGCCGAATGGTGGACGGACCCTACGAGCAGTACTTC.

This chain uses TRBV7-9 with TRBJ2-4; 10 bases agree with TRBD2. There are 16 residues in the CDR3. Trimming took 5 bases from V and 1 from J; bases not matched to a gene: 5. CDR1 and CDR2 from the germline V gene are SEHNR and FQNEAQ (reference sequence). CDR3 DNA sequence: TGTGCCAGCAGCGGACTTAGCGGGAGGGCCAAAAACATTCAGTACTTC. Protein product: CASSGLSGRAKNIQYF.

The chain is built from TRBV5-1 and TRBJ1-4; TRBD1 agrees at 7 bases. Unmatched junction bases numbered 6, after V lost 7 bases and J lost 6 bases. CDR1 is SGHRS and CDR2 is YFSETQ in the germline V gene. The CDR3 consists of 13 residues. The DNA for the CDR3 is TGCGCCAGCGGCCGGGACAGTGATGAAAAACTGTTTTTT. This translates into CASGRDSDEKLFF.

In the case of this clone: The sample has other DNA sequences that encode this CDR3 too. The CDR3 nucleotides are TGTGCCAGCAGCGTAGGCGGCAACTCCTACGAGCAGTACTTC. This encodes CASSVGGNSYEQYF. The chain carries TRBV9 and TRBJ2-7; D uncertain. The V end was cut by 0 bases, the J end by 0 bases, with 7 bases between. Germline assignment: CDR1 SGDLS and CDR2 YYNGEE. There are 14 residues in the CDR3.

This rearrangement joins TRBV19 to TRBJ2-1, with D hard to call. The CDR3 spans 12 residues. The germline V and J ends were trimmed by 7 bases and 3 bases, with 7 bases remaining between them. From germline, CDR1 is LNHDA and CDR2 SQIVND (reference sequence). The CDR3 spells CASKTFYNEQFF. For the CDR3, the DNA is TGTGCCAGTAAGACGTTCTACAATGAGCAGTTCTTC.

The chain carries TRBV29-1 and TRBJ2-5, with TRBD1 matching over 7 bases. Unmatched junction bases numbered 8, after V lost 0 bases and J lost 1 base. The CDR3 has 16 residues. Looked up from germline, CDR1 is SQVTM and CDR2 is ANQGSEA. The CDR3 protein is CSVEDDGTAIQETQYF. CDR3 nucleotides: TGCAGCGTTGAAGATGATGGGACAGCGATCCAAGAGACCCAGTACTTC.

This clone has just one count. This chain joins TRBV10-3 and TRBJ1-1, with D unclear. Trimming stripped 4 bases from V and 2 bases from J, with 8 bases between. The CDR3 is 13 amino acids. Germline CDR1 and CDR2: ENHRY and SYGVKD. The CDR3 DNA follows: TGTGCCATCAGTGGGGAAGTAAACACTGAAGCTTTCTTT. The encoded protein is CAISGEVNTEAFF.

The J gene is TRBJ2-7, the V gene TRBV7-9, with D maybe TRBD2 (5 bases). Germline CDR1 reads SEHNR; CDR2 reads FQNEAQ (reference sequence). The V end lost 7 bases, the J end lost 4 bases, and 14 bases lay between the germline ends. This CDR3 has 13 residues. Here the CDR3 reads CASNEGVGYEQYF. CDR3 nucleotide sequence: TGTGCCAGCAACGAGGGAGTCGGGTACGAGCAGTACTTC.

The chain employs TRBV5-4 and TRBJ2-1; the D gene is possibly TRBD1 (6 bases). Germline V CDR1 and CDR2: SGHNT, YYREEE (reference sequence). The CDR3 runs 15 residues. Trimming cost V 3 bases and J 10 bases, with 20 bases left between them. The CDR3 coding sequence is TGTGCCAGCAGCTCCGAGTGGGGGCGACTTAGAGAGCAGTTCTTC. Its protein is CASSSEWGRLREQFF.

The chain links TRBV10-3 to TRBJ1-2, with D unresolved. V lost 0 bases and J 8 bases, leaving 19 bases between the germline ends. The CDR3 sequence is 16 residues long. From germline, CDR1 is ENHRY and CDR2 SYGVKD. The CDR3 sequence: CAISESIDVDGGGYTF. The CDR3 DNA follows: TGTGCCATCAGTGAGTCGATAGACGTGGACGGCGGGGGCTACACCTTC.

This clone was counted a single time. The chain employs TRBV6-5 and TRBJ2-1; 11 bases match TRBD2. Germline CDR1 is MNHEY and CDR2 is SVGAGI. The CDR3 contains 15 residues. V shed 5 bases, J shed 4 bases, and the junction held 4 bases outside the gene matches. The CDR3 sequence: CASSPGTSGYNEQFF. CDR3 in DNA: TGTGCCAGCAGTCCAGGGACTAGCGGTTACAATGAGCAGTTCTTC.

The chain joins TRBV6-5 to TRBJ1-2, with D possibly TRBD1 on 5 matching bases. Trimming pared 2 bases from V and 3 bases from J, leaving 13 bases between. Germline lookup yields CDR1 MNHEY and CDR2 SVGAGI. The CDR3 extends over 15 amino acids. CDR3 DNA sequence: TGTGCCAGCAGTTACGGCTCAGGGTCGGACTATGGCTACACCTTC. It encodes CASSYGSGSDYGYTF.

The J gene is TRBJ1-1, the V gene TRBV4-1, with D possibly TRBD1 on 6 matching bases. Trimming removed 4 bases at V and 5 bases at J, with 11 bases between. CDR1 and CDR2 from the germline V gene are MGHRA and YSYEKL. The CDR3 consists of 13 residues. CDR3 residues: CASSLQQGTEAFF. Written as DNA, the CDR3 is TGCGCCAGCAGCCTCCAACAGGGAACTGAAGCTTTCTTT.

The genes are TRBV5-6 and TRBJ2-6; 7 bases align to TRBD1. Germline-derived CDR1 and CDR2 are SGHDT and YYEEEE. J was trimmed by 0 bases and V by 0 bases; bases with no gene match: 6. The CDR3 is 18 residues long. The CDR3 DNA is TGTGCCAGCAGCTTGGTAGGACAGGCACTCTCTGGGGCCAACGTCCTGACTTTC. This gives the protein CASSLVGQALSGANVLTF.

In this sample, this clone turned up once. The rearrangement joins TRBV10-3 to TRBJ2-5; 11 bases fit TRBD1. This CDR3 comprises 19 residues. Per the germline V gene, CDR1 is ENHRY and CDR2 is SYGVKD. V shed 5 bases and J 2 bases; nucleotides not matched to a gene: 16. Here the CDR3 DNA reads TGTGCCATCAGTACCCACCGGGACAGGGGGGTTCAGTGGCAAGAGACCCAGTACTTC. This codes for CAISTHRDRGVQWQETQYF.

The chain links TRBV7-2 to TRBJ2-7; no reliable D call. The CDR3 runs to 13 residues. From germline, CDR1 is SGHTA and CDR2 FQGNSA. V gave up 5 bases and J gave up 4 bases, with 12 bases separating them. CDR3 DNA sequence: TGTGCCAGCAGCAGCAGCCCGGGTTACGAGCAGTACTTC. Its protein product is CASSSSPGYEQYF.

The chain uses TRBV7-9 and TRBJ1-1, with D maybe TRBD1 (5 bases). V lost 4 bases, J lost 1 base, and 10 bases lay in between. The CDR3 length is 14 residues. Looked up from germline, CDR1 is SEHNR and CDR2 is FQNEAQ (reference sequence). CDR3 bases: TGTGCCAGCAGCTACTCGCAGGGGAACACTGAAGCTTTCTTT. It is translated as CASSYSQGNTEAFF.